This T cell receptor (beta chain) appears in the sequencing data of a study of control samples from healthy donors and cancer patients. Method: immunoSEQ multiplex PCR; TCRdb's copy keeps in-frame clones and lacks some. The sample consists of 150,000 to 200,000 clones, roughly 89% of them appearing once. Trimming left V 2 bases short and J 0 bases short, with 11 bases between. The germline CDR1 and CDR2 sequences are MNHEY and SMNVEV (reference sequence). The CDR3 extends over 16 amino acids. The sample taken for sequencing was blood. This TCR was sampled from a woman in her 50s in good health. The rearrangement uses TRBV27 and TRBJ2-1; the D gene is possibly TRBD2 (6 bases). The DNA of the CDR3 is TGTGCCAGCAGTTTAGTTTTGGGGGGCTCCTACAATGAGCAGTTCTTC. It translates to CASSLVLGGSYNEQFF.